This T cell receptor (beta chain) emerged from a study of T cells after posttransplantation cyclophosphamide. Controls had myeloablative marrow grafts with methotrexate and calcineurin inhibitor, sampled at 1 year. General study findings and limits: Later post-transplant blood repertoires were often dominated by donor CD8+ memory clones. Skin or GI-infiltrating T cells shared few TRB sequences with blood. Recipient CMV seropositivity and CMV reactivation strongly tracked TRB clonality.

The junction had 9 bases not matched to a gene; V was cut back by 2 bases and J by 5 bases. Germline-derived CDR1 and CDR2 are SGHVS and FNYEAQ. The CDR3 length is 15 residues. Sequencing used immunoSEQ multiplex PCR; TCRdb keeps in-frame clones, though not all of them. The sample lists about 16,000 clones; roughly 84% were seen once. About this clone itself: Its antigen remains unidentified.

The clonotype comes from a male patient in his fifties who received an allogeneic stem cell transplant from an unrelated donor, was CMV-positive, and had chronic GVHD only. Some T cells may be graft donor cells. Material: PBMCs, obtained after an allogeneic stem cell transplant with a calcineurin inhibitor and methotrexate. This rearrangement joins TRBV7-6 to TRBJ2-7, with 7 bases aligning to TRBD2. The CDR3 DNA sequence: TGTGCCAGCAGCTTATCAGTGGGAGGGAGGAACGAGCAGTACTTC. This encodes CASSLSVGGRNEQYF.